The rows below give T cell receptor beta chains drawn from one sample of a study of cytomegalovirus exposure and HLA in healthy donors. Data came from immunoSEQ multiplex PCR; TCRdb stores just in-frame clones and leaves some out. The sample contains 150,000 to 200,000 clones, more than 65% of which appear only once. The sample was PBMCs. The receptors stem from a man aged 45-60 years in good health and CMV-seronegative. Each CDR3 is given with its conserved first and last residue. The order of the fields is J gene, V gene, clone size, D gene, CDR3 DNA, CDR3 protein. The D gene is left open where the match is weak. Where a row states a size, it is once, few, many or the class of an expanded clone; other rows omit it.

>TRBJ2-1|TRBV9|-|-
TGTGCCAGCAGCGCTGGGGGCGACTACAATGAGCAGTTCTTC
CASSAGGDYNEQFF
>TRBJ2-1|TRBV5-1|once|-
TGCGCCAGCAGCTTGGGGGCCCCCCCTGATGAGCAGTTCTTC
CASSLGAPPDEQFF
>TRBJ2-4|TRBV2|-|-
TGTGCCAGCAGTGAAGCCATACTAATACTAGCCAAAAACATTCAGTACTTC
CASSEAILILAKNIQYF
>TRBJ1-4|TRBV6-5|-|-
TGTGCCAGCAGTAGGGGCAGAACTAATGAAAAACTGTTTTTT
CASSRGRTNEKLFF
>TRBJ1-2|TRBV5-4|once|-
TGTGCCAGCAGTACCACAGGATCCGTCAACTATGGCTACACCTTC
CASSTTGSVNYGYTF
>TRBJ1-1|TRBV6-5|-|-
TGTGCCAGCAGTTACTCGACTCCCACTGAAGCTTTCTTT
CASSYSTPTEAFF
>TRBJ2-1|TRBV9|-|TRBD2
TGTGCCAGCAGCGTAGCCCCAGCGGGGGTCCAGACGGAGCAGTTCTTC
CASSVAPAGVQTEQFF
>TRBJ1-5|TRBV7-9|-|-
TGTTCCAGCAGCTTAGACGGTAGGGAGAATCAGCCCCAGCATTTT
CSSSLDGRENQPQHF
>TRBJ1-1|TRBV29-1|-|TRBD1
TGCAGCGCCGCCGGGACAGCCAACACTGAAGCTTTCTTT
CSAAGTANTEAFF
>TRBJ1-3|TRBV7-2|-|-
TGTGCCAGCAGCTTATCGGGAGTTCGGACTGGAAACACCATATATTTT
CASSLSGVRTGNTIYF
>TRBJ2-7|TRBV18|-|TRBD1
TGTGCCAGCTTCTCCGGGACAGAGGACGAGCAGTACTTC
CASFSGTEDEQYF
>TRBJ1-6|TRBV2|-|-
TGTGCCAGCATAAGGACAGCCTCTAGCTCCTATAATTCACCCCTCCACTTT
CASIRTASSSYNSPLHF
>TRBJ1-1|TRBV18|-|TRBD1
TGTGCCAGCTCACCCGGACAGGACACTGAAGCTTTCTTT
CASSPGQDTEAFF
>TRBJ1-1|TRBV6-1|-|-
TGTGCCAGCAGCTCGGGACACTTGAACACTGAAGCTTTCTTT
CASSSGHLNTEAFF
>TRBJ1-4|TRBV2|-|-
TGTGCCAGCAGGCAGGGGACAACTAATGAAAAACTGTTTTTT
CASRQGTTNEKLFF
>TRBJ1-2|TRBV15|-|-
TGTGCCACCAGCAGTGGGGGGGCAGGGGGCTACACCTTC
CATSSGGAGGYTF
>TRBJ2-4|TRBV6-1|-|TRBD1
TGTGCCAGCAGTGAACGAAGGACAGGAATGGATCTAGCCAAAAACATTCAGTACTTC
CASSERRTGMDLAKNIQYF
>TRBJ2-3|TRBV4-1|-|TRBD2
TGCGCCAGCAGCCAAACCAGGGTGCGGGGGGGCGTCGCAGATACGCAGTATTTT
CASSQTRVRGGVADTQYF
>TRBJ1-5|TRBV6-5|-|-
TGTGCCAGCAGTTACTCGGGGCAGAATCAGCCCCAGCATTTT
CASSYSGQNQPQHF
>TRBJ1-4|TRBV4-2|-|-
TGTGCCAGCAGCCAGGTCGTCGGGGGAGCATCGAATGAAAAACTGTTTTTT
CASSQVVGGASNEKLFF
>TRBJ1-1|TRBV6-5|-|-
TGTGCCAGCAGCCCCCCCTTCGGTTTTTTGACTGAAGCTTTCTTT
CASSPPFGFLTEAFF
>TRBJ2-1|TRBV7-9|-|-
TGTGCCAGCAGCTCAGGGGACCGGCAGTTCTTC
CASSSGDRQFF
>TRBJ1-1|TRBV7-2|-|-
TGTGCCAGCAGCTTAATCGGGAGCACTGAAGCTTTCTTT
CASSLIGSTEAFF
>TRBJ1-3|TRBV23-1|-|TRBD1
TGCGCCAGCAGTCAACCCACGGACAGGGAATATTTT
CASSQPTDREYF